Listed here are 21 T cell receptor beta chains from one sample, sequenced in a study of control samples from healthy donors and cancer patients. The protocol was immunoSEQ multiplex PCR, while the TCRdb copy is restricted to in-frame clones and leaves out a portion. The sample yields 110,000 or so clones, roughly 90% seen once. The sample comprised blood. Receptors originate from a man in his fifties in good health.

The genes are TRBV4-2 and TRBJ2-7; TRBD2 matches 8 bases. Germline lookup yields CDR1 LGHNA and CDR2 YNFKEQ. Trimming cost V 4 bases and J 1 base; bases outside gene matches: 6. CDR3 length: 15 residues. The DNA for the CDR3 is TGTGCCAGCAGCCCTGAGCGGGGGTCGTCCTACGAGCAGTACTTC. This codes for CASSPERGSSYEQYF.

The chain has TRBV14 and TRBJ1-4, with D possibly being TRBD1 (5 bases). There are 13 residues in the CDR3. V was trimmed by 0 bases and J by 10 bases, leaving 9 bases between them. CDR1 and CDR2 from the germline V gene are SGHDN and FVKESK. The DNA of the CDR3 is TGTGCCAGCAGCCAAGACAGGGTCGGAAAACTGTTTTTT. Its translation: CASSQDRVGKLFF.

The V call is TRBV27, the J call TRBJ1-2; 7 nucleotides line up with TRBD1. This CDR3 has 13 amino acids. Germline V gives CDR1 MNHEY, CDR2 SMNVEV (reference sequence). V was pared by 7 bases and J by 8 bases, with 10 bases of the junction left unmatched. The CDR3 region has the DNA TGTGCCAGCACCCGCCCAGGGGGAGGGGGCTACACCTTC. Translated, it gives CASTRPGGGGYTF.

The V call is TRBV19, the J call TRBJ1-5; 11 positions agree with TRBD1. The V and J ends lost 5 bases and 6 bases, in that order; junction bases with no gene match: 6. This CDR3 has 15 residues. Germline CDR1 LNHDA, CDR2 SQIVND (reference sequence). The CDR3 DNA is TGTGCCAGTAGTCTAGGACAGGGGGCATCTCAGCCCCAGCATTTT. Protein: CASSLGQGASQPQHF.

The genes are TRBV27 and TRBJ2-7; a possible D gene is TRBD2 (6 bases). The germline gives CDR1 MNHEY, CDR2 SMNVEV (reference sequence). The V end lost 2 bases, the J end lost 2 bases, and 10 bases lay between the germline ends. CDR3 length: 14 residues. The CDR3 region has the DNA TGTGCCAGCAGTTTAGATAGCGGTCCCTACGAGCAGTACTTC. Encoded protein: CASSLDSGPYEQYF.

The chain couples TRBV9 to TRBJ1-1; no reliable D call. The CDR3 is made up of 14 amino acids. The germline V gene encodes CDR1 SGDLS and CDR2 YYNGEE. V gave up 3 bases and J gave up 1 base, with 10 bases separating them. The CDR3 nucleotides read TGTGCCAGCAGCGCTCCCCCGGGGAACACTGAAGCTTTCTTT. Translated, it gives CASSAPPGNTEAFF.

The V and J genes are TRBV29-1 and TRBJ2-3; D might be TRBD2 (6 bases). V lost 4 bases to trimming and J lost 4 bases, with 9 bases between them. Germline V gives CDR1 SQVTM, CDR2 ANQGSEA. This CDR3 is 12 amino acids long. The CDR3 loop is CSVGLDSDTQYF. The CDR3, as DNA: TGCAGCGTTGGACTAGACTCAGATACGCAGTATTTT.

The chain combines TRBV9 with TRBJ1-2; D ambiguous. From germline, CDR1 is SGDLS and CDR2 YYNGEE. Trimming pared 4 bases from V and 4 bases from J, leaving 20 bases between. The CDR3 covers 16 residues. The CDR3 DNA sequence: TGTGCCAGCAGCCTTGAGGTAGGAGGGAACAGCTATGGCTACACCTTC. This translates into CASSLEVGGNSYGYTF.

The J gene is TRBJ2-5, the V gene TRBV29-1, with 7 bases identical to TRBD1. CDR1 and CDR2 (germline): SQVTM, ANQGSEA. V was clipped by 7 bases and J by 5 bases; unmatched bases: 10. This CDR3 region has 13 residues. Here the CDR3 reads CSARQGALETQYF. CDR3 in DNA: TGCAGCGCGAGACAGGGTGCGTTGGAGACCCAGTACTTC.

This clone was observed a single time. The gene calls are TRBV10-3 and TRBJ2-3, with 14 nucleotides matching TRBD2. Germline loops: CDR1 ENHRY, CDR2 SYGVKD. J lost 2 bases, V lost 6 bases, and 7 bases had no gene match. The CDR3 length is 17 residues. The CDR3 nucleotides read TGTGCCATCAGAGCCGGGACTAGCGGGGGCTCCACAGATACGCAGTATTTT. It specifies CAIRAGTSGGSTDTQYF.

J is TRBJ2-1 and V is TRBV7-9; 8 nucleotides line up with TRBD1. The germline V gene encodes CDR1 SEHNR and CDR2 FQNEAQ (reference sequence). Unmatched junction bases numbered 13, after V lost 3 bases and J lost 3 bases. The CDR3 spans 18 residues. CDR3 in amino acids: CASSFNGRTGIVYNEQFF. Written as DNA, the CDR3 is TGTGCCAGCAGCTTTAATGGTAGGACAGGGATTGTCTACAATGAGCAGTTCTTC.

J is TRBJ2-5 and V is TRBV29-1, with TRBD2 identical over 10 bases. This CDR3 region has 15 residues. The germline V gene has CDR1 SQVTM and CDR2 ANQGSEA. Germline trimming cut 2 bases from V and 3 bases from J; bases unmatched to any gene: 6. DNA of the CDR3: TGCAGCGTTGAACTAGCGGGGGCTGTGAAAGAGACCCAGTACTTC. This sequence encodes CSVELAGAVKETQYF. The variable domain in full, with the rest retrieved from reference TRBV29-1 and TRBJ2-5, is SAVISQKPSRDICQRGTSLTIQCQVDSQVTMMFWYRQQPGQSLTLIATANQGSEATYESGFVIDKFPISRPNLTFSTLTVSNMSPEDSSIYLCSVELAGAVKETQYFGPGTRLLVL.

The chain carries TRBV4-2 and TRBJ1-2; D not certain. Germline V gives CDR1 LGHNA, CDR2 YNFKEQ. This CDR3 spans 15 amino acids. V lost 4 bases to trimming and J lost 3 bases, with 15 bases between them. This CDR3 is CASSPGLLSDYGYTF. Here the CDR3 DNA reads TGTGCCAGCAGCCCTGGACTCCTATCGGACTATGGCTACACCTTC.

The sample holds one count of this clone. The chain has TRBV27 and TRBJ1-1, with D unclear. CDR1 is MNHEY and CDR2 is SMNVEV in the germline V gene (reference sequence). V was cut by 3 bases and J by 1 base, with 6 bases left in between. CDR3 length: 13 residues. The CDR3 loop reads CASSFEGNTEAFF. The CDR3 bases are TGTGCCAGCAGTTTTGAGGGGAACACTGAAGCTTTCTTT.

The CDR3: CASSLGKGVETQYF. The CDR3 nucleotides are TGTGCCAGCAGCTTGGGGAAAGGGGTTGAGACCCAGTACTTC. The chain joins TRBV5-8 to TRBJ2-5, with D possibly matching TRBD1 (5 bases). There are 14 residues in the CDR3. V shed 0 bases and J shed 5 bases, with 11 bases lying between them. Germline loops: CDR1 SGHTS, CDR2 YDEGEE.

The V call is TRBV15, the J call TRBJ2-3; 8 positions agree with TRBD1. The germline CDR1 and CDR2 sequences are LNHNV and YYDKDF (reference sequence). Trimming took 0 bases from V and 5 from J; bases not matched to a gene: 7. The CDR3 loop spans 16 amino acids. CDR3 DNA: TGTGCCACCAGCAGAGATGCGGGACAGGTACAAGATACGCAGTATTTT. Protein: CATSRDAGQVQDTQYF.

This clone was observed many times. CDR3 residues: CATSDPPDNEQFF. In nucleotides, the CDR3 is TGTGCCACCAGTGATCCTCCAGACAATGAGCAGTTCTTC. This chain uses TRBV24-1 with TRBJ2-1; D uncertain. V was pared by 3 bases and J by 5 bases, with 7 bases between. There are 13 residues in the CDR3. Germline V gives CDR1 KGHDR, CDR2 SFDVKD.

The chain links TRBV18 to TRBJ2-7; 7 bases agree with TRBD1. With V trimmed by 5 bases and J by 2 bases, 6 bases remained unmatched. Germline values: CDR1 KGHSH, CDR2 LQKENI. The CDR3 is made up of 14 amino acids. The CDR3 sequence: CASSSGTVTYEQYF. Written as DNA, the CDR3 is TGTGCCAGCTCATCCGGGACAGTGACCTACGAGCAGTACTTC.

This clone has only one observation. The chain carries TRBV7-8 and TRBJ2-1, with unresolved D. Germline CDR1 and CDR2: SGHVS and FQNEAQ. Trimming pared 2 bases from V and 7 bases from J, leaving 9 bases between. CDR3 size: 13 residues. The CDR3 DNA reads TGTGCCAGCAGCTTATATTCCGGGAATGAGCAGTTCTTC. The encoded protein is CASSLYSGNEQFF.

The chain has TRBV15 and TRBJ1-2, with D unclear. This CDR3 region has 12 residues. Trimming left V 0 bases short and J 6 bases short, with 5 bases between. Germline loops: CDR1 LNHNV, CDR2 YYDKDF (reference sequence). The CDR3 spells CATSREGNGYTF. As DNA, the CDR3 is TGTGCCACCAGCAGAGAGGGAAATGGCTACACCTTC.

J is TRBJ2-2 and V is TRBV7-6, with 10 nucleotides matching TRBD2. Germline values: CDR1 SGHVS, CDR2 FNYEAQ. Unmatched junction bases numbered 7, after V lost 5 bases and J lost 4 bases. The CDR3 is 16 amino acids. This CDR3 reads CASSPIAGGLTGELFF. The CDR3 DNA reads as TGTGCCAGCAGCCCCATAGCGGGGGGACTCACCGGGGAGCTGTTTTTT.